This T cell receptor beta chain was identified during a study of T cells in Graves' hyperthyroidism and ophthalmopathy. Trimming removed 5 bases from V and 5 bases from J, with 24 bases in between. This CDR3 is 18 amino acids long. CDR1 is SEHNR, CDR2 FQNEAQ, per germline (reference sequence). Uncontrolled infection, other autoimmune disease, pregnancy or lactation barred patients from enrollment. Researchers took RNA transcripts and amplified the TCR beta CDR3 regions from them. HTBI primers were used for first-round RT-PCR of the TCR CDR3. TCRdb redid the calling of the multiplex PCR reads with MiXCR, one entry per CDR3 protein. The data hold about 110,000 distinct CDR3 sequences, with roughly 15% observed a single time. In this sample, this clonotype turned up many times. Antigen: not known. Study-wide points: Ophthalmopathy got predicted by the model a median approximately 6.4 months before its onset.

The V gene is TRBV7-9, the J gene TRBJ2-2; TRBD2 is a possible D gene (5 bases). Sample: blood. This TCR derives from a woman aged 45-59 years with Graves' hyperthyroidism. CDR3 residues: CASSMGTPVRVGTGELFF. The CDR3 nucleotides read TGTGCCAGCAGCATGGGCACACCAGTGAGGGTCGGGACCGGGGAGCTGTTTTTT.